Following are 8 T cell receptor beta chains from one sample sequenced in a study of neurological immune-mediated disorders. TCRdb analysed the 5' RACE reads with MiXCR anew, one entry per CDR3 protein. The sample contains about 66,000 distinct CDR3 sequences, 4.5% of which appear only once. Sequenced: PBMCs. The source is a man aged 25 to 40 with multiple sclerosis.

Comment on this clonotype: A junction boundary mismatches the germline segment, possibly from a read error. CDR3 protein: CANSNPRVMNTEAFF. In DNA form, the CDR3 reads TGCGCCAACAGCAATCCGAGAGTCATGAACACTGAAGCTTTCTTT. The chain carries TRBV5-1 and TRBJ1-1; D uncertain. Germline lookup yields CDR1 SGHRS and CDR2 YFSETQ. The CDR3 contains 15 residues.

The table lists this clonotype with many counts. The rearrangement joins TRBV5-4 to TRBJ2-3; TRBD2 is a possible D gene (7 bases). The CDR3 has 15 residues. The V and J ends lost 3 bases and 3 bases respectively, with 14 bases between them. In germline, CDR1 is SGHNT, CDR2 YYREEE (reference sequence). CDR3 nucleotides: TGTGCCAGCAGCTGGGGGGGGGCCGGTACAGATACGCAGTATTTT. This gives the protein CASSWGGAGTDTQYF.

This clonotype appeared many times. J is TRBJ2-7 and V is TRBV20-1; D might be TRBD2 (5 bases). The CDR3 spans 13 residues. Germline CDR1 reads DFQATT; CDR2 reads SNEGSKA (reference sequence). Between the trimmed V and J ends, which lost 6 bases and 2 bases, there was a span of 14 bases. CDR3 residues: CSAYDYSPYEQYF. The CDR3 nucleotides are TGCAGTGCGTACGACTATAGCCCCTACGAGCAGTACTTC.

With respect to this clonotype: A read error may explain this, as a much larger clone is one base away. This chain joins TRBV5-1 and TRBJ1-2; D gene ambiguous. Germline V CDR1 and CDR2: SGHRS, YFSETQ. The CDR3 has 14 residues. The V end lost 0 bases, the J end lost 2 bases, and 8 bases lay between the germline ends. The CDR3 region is CASSLDTVNYGYTF. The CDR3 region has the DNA TGCGCCAGCAGCTTGGACACAGTCAACTATGGCTACACCTTC.

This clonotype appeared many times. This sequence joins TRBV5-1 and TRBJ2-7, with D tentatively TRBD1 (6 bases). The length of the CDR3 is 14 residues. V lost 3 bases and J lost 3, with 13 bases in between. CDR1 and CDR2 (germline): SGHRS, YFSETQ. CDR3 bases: TGCGCCAGCAGCTACCGGACGGACAGCTACGAGCAGTACTTC. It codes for CASSYRTDSYEQYF.

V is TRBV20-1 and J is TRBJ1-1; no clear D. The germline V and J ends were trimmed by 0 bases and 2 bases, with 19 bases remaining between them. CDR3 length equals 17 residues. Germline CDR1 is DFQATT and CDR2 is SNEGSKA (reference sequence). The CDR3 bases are TGCAGTGCTAGAGATAGTCAACGGGTCTTCGAAAACACTGAAGCTTTCTTT. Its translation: CSARDSQRVFENTEAFF.

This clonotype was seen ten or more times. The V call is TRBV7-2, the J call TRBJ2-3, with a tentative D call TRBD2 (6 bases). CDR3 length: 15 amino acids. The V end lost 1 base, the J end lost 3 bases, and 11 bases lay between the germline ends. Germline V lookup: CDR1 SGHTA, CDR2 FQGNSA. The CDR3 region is CASSLGPGGTDTQYF. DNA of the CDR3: TGTGCCAGCAGCTTAGGCCCCGGGGGTACAGATACGCAGTATTTT.

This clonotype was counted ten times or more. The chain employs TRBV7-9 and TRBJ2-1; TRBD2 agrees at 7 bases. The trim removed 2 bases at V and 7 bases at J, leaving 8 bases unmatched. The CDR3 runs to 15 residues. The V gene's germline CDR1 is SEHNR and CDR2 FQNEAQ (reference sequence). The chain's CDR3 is CASSLSLFSGNEQFF. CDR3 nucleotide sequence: TGTGCCAGCAGCTTATCCCTTTTTAGCGGGAATGAGCAGTTCTTC.